The following is a TCR beta chain sequence with its context. No antigen is known for it. No base qualities exist here, and no much larger clone lies one base off it. Library prep was done by the immunoSEQ multiplex PCR assay. TCRdb re-hosts the immuneACCESS table, in-frame sequences only. Its copies lack some clones; in the studies checked, an unresolved V gene accounts for under half of them, and the cause for the rest is not known. Present in this sample are under 50,000 clones, around three quarters of which were seen just once. Together, the top ten hold under 5.5% of the sample. The data stem from a study of chemoradiotherapy in HPV16-positive cancers (dated by TCRdb to between 2021 and 2022). Regarding the study in general: Using functional T-cell assays on cells from two HPV16-positive patients, the researchers defined candidate HPV-specific T-cell clones and common TCR motifs. TCR repertoires from more than 70 patients with HPV-related cancers were then used to track the candidate HPV-specific TCRs and motifs. The study asked whether T-cell immunity to the HPV oncoproteins E6 and E7 changes during chemoradiotherapy and whether this immunity affects survival. The research as a whole found: In HPV16-positive patients, expansion of HPV-responsive T cells during chemoradiotherapy was found to be associated with improved recurrence-free survival. The functional definition of HPV-specific T cells was derived from only a couple of HPV16-positive patients, and the survival association was reported for HPV16-positive patients. Expansion of candidate HPV-specific clones and E7-related TCR motifs was observed in the tumor microenvironment during treatment, whereas no such expansion was observed for non-HPV-specific T cells.

The CDR3, from cysteine to phenylalanine, totals 16 residues. Only the CDR3 region is kept as DNA, spanning 48 bases read in frame from base 1. From the germline V gene (reference sequence), CDR1 is SGHKS and CDR2 is YYEKEE. The germline V and J ends show losses of 0 bases and 9 bases respectively, and no gene match explains 6 bases of the junction. Repertoires were sampled repeatedly over the course of chemoradiotherapy so that clonal expansion in the tumor microenvironment could be followed. This chain is built from TRBV5-5 and TRBJ1-6; 10 middle bases align to TRBD1. This clonotype originated in a human donor with HPV-associated anogenital cancer. This specimen consisted of blood, obtained from a patient who underwent chemoradiotherapy. The DNA reads TGTGCCAGCAGCTTGGGGGACAGGGGAGGAAGTTCACCCCTCCACTTT. This yields the protein CASSLGDRGGSSPLHF. Full variable domain (CDR3 extended with the reference TRBV5-5 and TRBJ1-6 proteins): DAGVTQSPTHLIKTRGQQVTLRCSPISGHKSVSWYQQVLGQGPQFIFQYYEKEERGRGNFPDRFSARQFPNYSSELNVNALLLGDSALYLCASSLGDRGGSSPLHFGNGTRLTVT.